The 3 T cell receptor beta chains in this list originate from one sample, sequenced in a study of T cells in Graves' hyperthyroidism and ophthalmopathy. RNA transcripts gave rise to amplified TCR beta CDR3 regions. HTBI primers were the set used in a first-round RT-PCR of the TCR CDR3. TCRdb fed the multiplex PCR reads into MiXCR, producing one record per CDR3 protein. The sample shows about 400,000 distinct CDR3 sequences, roughly 15% of them seen only once. The material sequenced was blood. The receptor source for this set is a woman under 40 with Graves' ophthalmopathy.

This chain connects TRBV9 to TRBJ2-2; 8 bases match TRBD1. Germline values: CDR1 SGDLS, CDR2 YYNGEE. The CDR3 has 15 residues. The V segment lost 7 bases and the J segment 5 bases; nucleotides outside the gene matches: 10. CDR3 protein: CASAPGGGGTGELFF. Written as DNA, the CDR3 is TGTGCCAGCGCCCCAGGGGGCGGTGGTACCGGGGAGCTGTTTTTT.

Worth noting for this clonotype: A much larger clonotype is one base distant, so this may be a read error. The V call is TRBV5-1, the J call TRBJ1-4, with D possibly matching TRBD1 (5 bases). This CDR3 spans 14 amino acids. CDR1 is SGHRS and CDR2 is YFSETQ in the germline V gene. CDR3 nucleotides: TGCGCCGGCAGCTTGGGGGTGAGAAATGAAAAACTGTTTTTT. As protein: CAGSLGVRNEKLFF.

This chain connects TRBV19 to TRBJ1-1; no definite D call. Germline-derived CDR1 and CDR2 are LNHDA and SQIVND (reference sequence). Trimming removed 5 bases at V and 2 bases at J, with 24 bases between. This CDR3 contains 18 residues. The CDR3 reads CASSLSCWYPRLNTEAFF. CDR3 DNA sequence: TGTGCCAGTAGTTTATCCTGCTGGTACCCCAGACTAAACACTGAAGCTTTCTTT.